This T cell receptor delta chain came from a study of gamma-delta T cells after stem cell transplantation. TCRdb fed the RT-PCR reads into CATT to redo clone calling. The data show about 5,700 delta-chain clones, approximately 1.9% seen once. Germline CDR1 is GEAIGNYY and CDR2 is EKD. This CDR3 is 17 amino acids long. Concerning this clone itself: The protein TCRdb lists belongs to a much larger clone and differs from this DNA's translation at residue 16, which points to a read error; the protein shown is made from the DNA.

The sample was gamma-delta T cells. The sequence was obtained from a human donor. It is not recorded whose cells these are; they may come from a transplant donor. This sequence joins TRDV2 and TRDJ1, with TRDD3 matching over 13 bases. CDR3 protein: CACDTVTGGYEADKLTF. CDR3 DNA sequence: TGTGCCTGTGACACCGTCACTGGGGGATACGAAGCCGATAAACTCACCTTT.